Reported below is one TCR beta chain. The antigen remains unidentified. Profiling relied on immunoSEQ multiplex PCR, and the TCRdb table lists in-frame clones only, not all of them. The table has some 70,000 clones, around 85% seen once. The data were obtained in a study of OX40 agonist ivuxolimab in advanced cancers. On the study more broadly: Dose-escalation cases comprised hepatocellular carcinoma, melanoma, renal cell or head and neck cancer. Participants averaged about 60 years of age (range about 23 to 80) and were 75% to 90% male.

Study conclusions and caveats: The study found that CD8+ T cells averaged more expanded clones than CD4+.

The timepoints at which blood was sampled were baseline, cycle 4 day 1, and cycle 7 day 1. V gave up 3 bases and J gave up 2 bases, with 10 bases separating them. The CDR3 is 14 amino acids. Germline V gives CDR1 MNHEY, CDR2 SVGAGI. This chain uses TRBV6-5 with TRBJ1-2; D gene unclear. Sequences were derived from CD4+ or CD8+ T cells sorted from blood, sampled in a trial of the OX40 agonist ivuxolimab. The sequence derives from an adult with an advanced solid tumor such as melanoma, head and neck, liver or kidney cancer. Here the CDR3 DNA reads TGTGCCAGCAGTTATGCCGGGATGAACTATGGCTACACCTTC. Translation: CASSYAGMNYGYTF.